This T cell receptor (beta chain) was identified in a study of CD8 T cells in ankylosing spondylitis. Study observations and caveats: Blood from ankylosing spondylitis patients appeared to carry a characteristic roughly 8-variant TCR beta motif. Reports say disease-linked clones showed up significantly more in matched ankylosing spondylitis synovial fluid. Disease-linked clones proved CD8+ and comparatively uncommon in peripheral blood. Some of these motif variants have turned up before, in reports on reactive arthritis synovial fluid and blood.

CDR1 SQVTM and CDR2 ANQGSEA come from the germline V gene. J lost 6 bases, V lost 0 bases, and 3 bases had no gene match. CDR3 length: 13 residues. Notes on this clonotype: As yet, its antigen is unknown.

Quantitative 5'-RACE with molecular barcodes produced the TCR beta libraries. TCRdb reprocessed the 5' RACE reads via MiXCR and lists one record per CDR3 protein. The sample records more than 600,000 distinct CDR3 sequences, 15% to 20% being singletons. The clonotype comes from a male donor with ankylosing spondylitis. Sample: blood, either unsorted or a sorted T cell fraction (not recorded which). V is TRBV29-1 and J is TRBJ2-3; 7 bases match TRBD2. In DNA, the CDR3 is TGCAGCGTTGAAGATTGGGGGGGGGATACGCAGTATTTT. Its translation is CSVEDWGGDTQYF.